This T cell receptor (beta chain) stems from a study of cytomegalovirus exposure and HLA in healthy donors. There are a few counts of this clone. Here immunoSEQ multiplex PCR was the method, and the copy in TCRdb shows in-frame clones only, minus some. This table holds about 100,000 clones, about 94% found once. Sequenced input: PBMCs. This sequence was found in a woman under 30 in good health and CMV-seronegative.

The CDR3 DNA follows: TGTGCCAGCAGGCCACTAGGCGGGGAATACGAGCAGTACTTC. Amino acids: CASRPLGGEYEQYF. The chain links TRBV28 to TRBJ2-7, with D maybe TRBD2 (6 bases). CDR1 is MDHEN, CDR2 SYDVKM, per germline. V dropped 6 bases and J dropped 4 bases, with 16 bases sitting between them. The CDR3 contains 14 residues.